The T cell receptor beta chain described here comes from a study of cytomegalovirus exposure and HLA in healthy donors. Regarding the study as a whole: Many donors carried some public TCRs, although rarity characterized most TCR sequences.

Turning to this clone: Its cognate antigen is unknown.

The junction had 4 bases not matched to a gene; V was cut back by 4 bases and J by 4 bases. From germline, CDR1 is SNHLY and CDR2 FYNNEI. The CDR3 sequence is 15 residues long. PCR primers comprised 60 Vbeta and 13 Jbeta primers. Sequencing used immunoSEQ multiplex PCR; TCRdb keeps in-frame clones, though not all of them. The sample holds about 180,000 clones; 75% to 90% are singletons and the top ten take 1.2%. The rearrangement links TRBV2 to TRBJ2-1, with 10 bases that match TRBD2. The sequencing sample was made of PBMCs. This clonotype originated in a boy between 2 and 10 years old in good health and CMV-seronegative. Here the CDR3 DNA reads TGTGCCAGCAGTGGTGGGACTAGCGTTTACAATGAGCAGTTCTTC. This gives the protein CASSGGTSVYNEQFF. The variable domain in full, completed from reference TRBV2 and TRBJ2-1, reads EPEVTQTPSHQVTQMGQEVILRCVPISNHLYFYWYRQILGQKVEFLVSFYNNEISEKSEIFDDQFSVERPDGSNFTLKIRSTKLEDSAMYFCASSGGTSVYNEQFFGPGTRLTVL.